These T cell receptor beta chains were read from a single sample in a study of shared clonotypes between healthy human individuals. Assay used: immunoSEQ multiplex PCR; TCRdb lists only in-frame clones, some missing. This sample has around 700,000 clones, with 72% found just once. Material for sequencing was memory CD4+ T cells sorted from blood. Receptors were obtained from a woman in her 30s in good health. Each CDR3 is given with its conserved first and last residue. A D gene is named only where the DNA matches it firmly. The size field is filled for only some rows; it gives once, few, many or a size class.

CDR3 length: 15
clone size: .
J gene: TRBJ2-1
V gene: TRBV5-1
D gene: TRBD1
CDR3 DNA: TGCGCCAGCAGCTTGGGAGACAGGGATTCGAATGAGCAGTTCTTC
CDR3 protein: CASSLGDRDSNEQFF

CDR3 length: 16
clone size: .
J gene: TRBJ2-6
V gene: TRBV4-1
D gene: .
CDR3 DNA: TGCGCCAGCAGCCAAGTTTTACTCCCCGGGGCCAACGTCCTGACTTTC
CDR3 protein: CASSQVLLPGANVLTF

CDR3 length: 15
clone size: .
J gene: TRBJ2-1
V gene: TRBV11-2
D gene: TRBD1
CDR3 DNA: TGTGCCAGCAGCTTTGGACAGGGAAGAAGGAATGAGCAGTTCTTC
CDR3 protein: CASSFGQGRRNEQFF

CDR3 length: 15
clone size: .
J gene: TRBJ2-7
V gene: TRBV28
D gene: .
CDR3 DNA: TGTGCCAGCAGCGAAAACCGGGGGATCGACTACGAGCAGTACTTC
CDR3 protein: CASSENRGIDYEQYF

CDR3 length: 13
clone size: .
J gene: TRBJ2-7
V gene: TRBV6-5
D gene: .
CDR3 DNA: TGTGCCAGCGCCGGGCCAGGGTCCTACGAGCAGTACTTC
CDR3 protein: CASAGPGSYEQYF

CDR3 length: 12
clone size: .
J gene: TRBJ2-1
V gene: TRBV12-5
D gene: TRBD2
CDR3 DNA: TGTGCTAGTCTAGGCGGGAGGGATGAGCAGTTCTTC
CDR3 protein: CASLGGRDEQFF

CDR3 length: 14
clone size: .
J gene: TRBJ2-3
V gene: TRBV6-1
D gene: .
CDR3 DNA: TGTGCCAGCAGGAAGACAGCACACACAGATACGCAGTATTTT
CDR3 protein: CASRKTAHTDTQYF

CDR3 length: 14
clone size: .
J gene: TRBJ2-1
V gene: TRBV19
D gene: .
CDR3 DNA: TGTGCCAGTAGTATCTCCCGGGACTCCGGTGAGCAGTTCTTC
CDR3 protein: CASSISRDSGEQFF

CDR3 length: 13
clone size: .
J gene: TRBJ1-2
V gene: TRBV19
D gene: .
CDR3 DNA: TGTGCCAGTAGTATGGAGGGGAGGGGTGGCTACACCTTC
CDR3 protein: CASSMEGRGGYTF

CDR3 length: 15
clone size: once
J gene: TRBJ1-1
V gene: TRBV5-1
D gene: .
CDR3 DNA: TGCGCCAGCAAGGAGTTTGCGGAGGTGAACACTGAAGCTTTCTTT
CDR3 protein: CASKEFAEVNTEAFF

CDR3 length: 13
clone size: .
J gene: TRBJ2-5
V gene: TRBV7-9
D gene: .
CDR3 DNA: TGTGCCAGCAGCTTAGACCGGGAAGAGACCCAGTACTTC
CDR3 protein: CASSLDREETQYF

CDR3 length: 15
clone size: .
J gene: TRBJ2-7
V gene: TRBV27
D gene: TRBD1
CDR3 DNA: TGTGCCAGCCATAGTCTGGACAGGGGGCTCCCGGAGCAGTACTTC
CDR3 protein: CASHSLDRGLPEQYF

CDR3 length: 14
clone size: .
J gene: TRBJ1-5
V gene: TRBV29-1
D gene: .
CDR3 DNA: TGCAGCGGTCGGGCTATGGATAGCAATCAGCCCCAGCATTTT
CDR3 protein: CSGRAMDSNQPQHF

CDR3 length: 17
clone size: .
J gene: TRBJ1-1
V gene: TRBV7-9
D gene: TRBD1
CDR3 DNA: TGTGCCAGCAGCACCTGGGACAGGGGGATCATGAACACTGAAGCTTTCTTT
CDR3 protein: CASSTWDRGIMNTEAFF

CDR3 length: 13
clone size: .
J gene: TRBJ2-7
V gene: TRBV6-5
D gene: .
CDR3 DNA: TGTGCCAGCATTTTAGGGGGCTCCTACGAGCAGTACTTC
CDR3 protein: CASILGGSYEQYF

CDR3 length: 15
clone size: .
J gene: TRBJ2-1
V gene: TRBV14
D gene: TRBD2
CDR3 DNA: TGTGCCAGCAGCCGGGACGGGGGGAGTTACAATGAGCAGTTCTTC
CDR3 protein: CASSRDGGSYNEQFF

CDR3 length: 16
clone size: .
J gene: TRBJ2-1
V gene: TRBV5-8
D gene: TRBD1
CDR3 DNA: TGTGCCAGCAGGGAATTAATGACAGGGAAATACAATGAGCAGTTCTTC
CDR3 protein: CASRELMTGKYNEQFF

CDR3 length: 13
clone size: .
J gene: TRBJ2-1
V gene: TRBV28
D gene: TRBD2
CDR3 DNA: TGTGCCAGCATGGCGGGAGATAGGGTTGAGCAGTTCTTC
CDR3 protein: CASMAGDRVEQFF

CDR3 length: 13
clone size: few
J gene: TRBJ1-2
V gene: TRBV28
D gene: .
CDR3 DNA: TGTGCCAGCAGAGCCCCGGGACTTCGTGGCTACACCTTC
CDR3 protein: CASRAPGLRGYTF

CDR3 length: 14
clone size: .
J gene: TRBJ1-3
V gene: TRBV19
D gene: .
CDR3 DNA: TGTGCCAGTAGCCCACAGGGTGCTGGAAACACCATATATTTT
CDR3 protein: CASSPQGAGNTIYF

CDR3 length: 16
clone size: few
J gene: TRBJ2-1
V gene: TRBV6-5
D gene: .
CDR3 DNA: TGTGCCAGCAGTTACTCTTTCGGGGTCTTCAACAATGAGCAGTTCTTC
CDR3 protein: CASSYSFGVFNNEQFF

CDR3 length: 13
clone size: .
J gene: TRBJ1-1
V gene: TRBV11-2
D gene: .
CDR3 DNA: TGTGCCAGCCGGAACGCCCACGGGTCTGAAGCTTTCTTT
CDR3 protein: CASRNAHGSEAFF

CDR3 length: 13
clone size: .
J gene: TRBJ1-2
V gene: TRBV28
D gene: TRBD1
CDR3 DNA: TGTGCCAGCAGTTTGGGACAGCAATATGGCTACACCTTC
CDR3 protein: CASSLGQQYGYTF

CDR3 length: 19
clone size: .
J gene: TRBJ1-5
V gene: TRBV18
D gene: TRBD1
CDR3 DNA: TGTGCCAGCTCACCAAACCGGGGGACAGGTGGCTTTCGAAATCAGCCCCAGCATTTT
CDR3 protein: CASSPNRGTGGFRNQPQHF

CDR3 length: 16
clone size: .
J gene: TRBJ1-2
V gene: TRBV5-4
D gene: .
CDR3 DNA: TGTGCCAGCAGCTTGGACAGCCCCCGAGCTAACTATGGCTACACCTTC
CDR3 protein: CASSLDSPRANYGYTF

CDR3 length: 15
clone size: many
J gene: TRBJ2-3
V gene: TRBV4-1
D gene: .
CDR3 DNA: TGCGCCAGCAGCCACGAGGCGGTCGCCACAGATACGCAGTATTTT
CDR3 protein: CASSHEAVATDTQYF

CDR3 length: 13
clone size: .
J gene: TRBJ2-3
V gene: TRBV5-1
D gene: .
CDR3 DNA: TGCGCCAGCAGCTTTCAAGCGACCGATACGCAGTATTTT
CDR3 protein: CASSFQATDTQYF

CDR3 length: 13
clone size: .
J gene: TRBJ2-1
V gene: TRBV5-1
D gene: TRBD1
CDR3 DNA: TGCGCCAGCAGCTTGGGCCCCCCGGGACAGCCGGTCTTC
CDR3 protein: CASSLGPPGQPVF

CDR3 length: 15
clone size: .
J gene: TRBJ1-5
V gene: TRBV7-9
D gene: .
CDR3 DNA: TGTGCCAGCAGCTTTTCCGGGCCTGGGGATCAGCCCCAGCATTTT
CDR3 protein: CASSFSGPGDQPQHF

CDR3 length: 15
clone size: once
J gene: TRBJ2-6
V gene: TRBV19
D gene: .
CDR3 DNA: TGTGCCAGTATGGCCGCGATCTCTGGGGCCAACGTCCTGACTTTC
CDR3 protein: CASMAAISGANVLTF

CDR3 length: 15
clone size: .
J gene: TRBJ2-1
V gene: TRBV7-9
D gene: .
CDR3 DNA: TGTGCCAGCACCCGGGACGCTAGCTCCTACAATGAGCAGTTCTTC
CDR3 protein: CASTRDASSYNEQFF

CDR3 length: 15
clone size: .
J gene: TRBJ2-4
V gene: TRBV6-1
D gene: TRBD2
CDR3 DNA: TGTGCCAGCAGTGTCCTAGCGGGAGGGGGGAACATTCAGTACTTC
CDR3 protein: CASSVLAGGGNIQYF

CDR3 length: 17
clone size: .
J gene: TRBJ2-3
V gene: TRBV9
D gene: TRBD2
CDR3 DNA: TGTGCCAGCAGCGCCCGGAAGGGGTGGCGGGAGGCAGATACGCAGTATTTT
CDR3 protein: CASSARKGWREADTQYF

CDR3 length: 18
clone size: .
J gene: TRBJ2-3
V gene: TRBV10-2
D gene: TRBD2
CDR3 DNA: TGCGCCAGCCTCATTCAGCCGGGACTAGCGGGAGGTCCAGATACGCAGTATTTT
CDR3 protein: CASLIQPGLAGGPDTQYF

CDR3 length: 13
clone size: many
J gene: TRBJ1-1
V gene: TRBV7-2
D gene: .
CDR3 DNA: TGTGCCAGCAGCACGCAGAGGGACACTGAAGCTTTCTTT
CDR3 protein: CASSTQRDTEAFF

CDR3 length: 16
clone size: .
J gene: TRBJ1-1
V gene: TRBV4-1
D gene: .
CDR3 DNA: TGCGCCAGCAGCCAAGGGGCTTCCAGTCCAATTACCGGAGCTTTCTTT
CDR3 protein: CASSQGASSPITGAFF

CDR3 length: 15
clone size: .
J gene: TRBJ2-3
V gene: TRBV15
D gene: TRBD1
CDR3 DNA: TGTGCCACCAGCAGAGGGGGACAGAGCACAGATACGCAGTATTTT
CDR3 protein: CATSRGGQSTDTQYF

CDR3 length: 13
clone size: many
J gene: TRBJ1-2
V gene: TRBV19
D gene: .
CDR3 DNA: TGTGCCAGTAAACCCGAGGTTGTCTCTGGCTACACCTTC
CDR3 protein: CASKPEVVSGYTF

CDR3 length: 20
clone size: many
J gene: TRBJ2-7
V gene: TRBV12-5
D gene: TRBD2
CDR3 DNA: TGTGCTAGTTCCCTAACCCCGACGGGAGGACTAGCGGAACTGACCTACGAGCAGTACTTC
CDR3 protein: CASSLTPTGGLAELTYEQYF

CDR3 length: 12
clone size: .
J gene: TRBJ2-7
V gene: TRBV2
D gene: TRBD2
CDR3 DNA: TGTGCCAGCAGATCGACTAGCGAAGAGCAGTACTTC
CDR3 protein: CASRSTSEEQYF

CDR3 length: 15
clone size: .
J gene: TRBJ2-7
V gene: TRBV6-5
D gene: .
CDR3 DNA: TGTGCCAGCAGGATAGTGGGCGGCAGCTCCTACGAGCAGTACTTC
CDR3 protein: CASRIVGGSSYEQYF

CDR3 length: 15
clone size: once
J gene: TRBJ1-2
V gene: TRBV6-6
D gene: .
CDR3 DNA: TGTGCCAGCAGACCGCGGACTGACACTAACTATGGCTACACCTTC
CDR3 protein: CASRPRTDTNYGYTF

CDR3 length: 19
clone size: .
J gene: TRBJ2-3
V gene: TRBV29-1
D gene: TRBD2
CDR3 DNA: TGCAGCGTTGAGGGGGTGCGGGAGGGCCCAACTACTAACACAGATACGCAGTATTTT
CDR3 protein: CSVEGVREGPTTNTDTQYF

CDR3 length: 12
clone size: many
J gene: TRBJ2-5
V gene: TRBV6-6
D gene: .
CDR3 DNA: TGTGCCAGCAGTTATCGTCCAGAGACCCAGTACTTC
CDR3 protein: CASSYRPETQYF

CDR3 length: 16
clone size: .
J gene: TRBJ2-7
V gene: TRBV19
D gene: .
CDR3 DNA: TGTGCCACCCGGGGGCAGGGGGGAAACTTCTCCTACGAGCAGTACTTC
CDR3 protein: CATRGQGGNFSYEQYF

CDR3 length: 15
clone size: .
J gene: TRBJ2-3
V gene: TRBV30
D gene: .
CDR3 DNA: TGTGCCTGGAGTCCCGCCCGACGGAGGACAGATACGCAGTATTTT
CDR3 protein: CAWSPARRRTDTQYF

CDR3 length: 17
clone size: .
J gene: TRBJ2-1
V gene: TRBV7-2
D gene: TRBD2
CDR3 DNA: TGTGCCAGCAACCATTTCCTGGGACTAGCCCCTCGGAATGAGCAGTTCTTC
CDR3 protein: CASNHFLGLAPRNEQFF

CDR3 length: 16
clone size: few
J gene: TRBJ2-2
V gene: TRBV5-4
D gene: TRBD2
CDR3 DNA: TGTGCCAGCAGCGGGGGGACTAGTCACAACACCGGGGAGCTGTTTTTT
CDR3 protein: CASSGGTSHNTGELFF

CDR3 length: 13
clone size: few
J gene: TRBJ2-2
V gene: TRBV6-6
D gene: .
CDR3 DNA: TGTGCCAGCAGACTACTGCACACCGGGGAGCTGTTTTTT
CDR3 protein: CASRLLHTGELFF

CDR3 length: 16
clone size: .
J gene: TRBJ2-4
V gene: TRBV2
D gene: TRBD2
CDR3 DNA: TGTGCCAGCAGTGAAGGGCGCTCTAGCGGACGAAACATTCAGTACTTC
CDR3 protein: CASSEGRSSGRNIQYF